The T cell receptor beta chain under discussion was sequenced for a study of graft-versus-host responses after intestinal transplantation. About the study: Recipients across the board were started on anti-thymocyte globulin induction, then kept on tacrolimus and steroids for two to three years.

Processing of graft tissue released intraepithelial and lamina propria lymphocytes. TCRdb keeps only in-frame clones here, not all; method: immunoSEQ multiplex PCR. In the table there are tens of thousands of clones, around 90% of which are singletons. Details on this clone: The antigen is undetermined.

Germline CDR1 is KGHSH and CDR2 is LQKENI. The CDR3 runs to 13 residues. Trimming shortened V by 5 bases and J by 5 bases, and 12 bases separated the two germline ends. General study findings and limits: GvH clones were identified in recipient marrow, with some first appearing in ileum or blood.

Sequences were derived from ileum tissue, sampled around 190 days after intestinal transplant. This receptor was taken from a human patient who received an intestinal transplant, so some T cells may come from the graft donor. The chain joins TRBV18 to TRBJ2-5; D is undetermined. Written as DNA, the CDR3 is TGTGCCAGCTCAAATAGTGTTGGCGAGACCCAGTACTTC. Residues: CASSNSVGETQYF.